What follows are 24 T cell receptor beta chains derived from one specimen sequenced in a study of blood T cell repertoires in COVID-19. Libraries were prepared by immunoSEQ multiplex PCR; TCRdb keeps only in-frame clonotypes and omits some of them. The sample has 150,000 to 200,000 clones; over 60% are singletons. Material for sequencing was peripheral blood. The receptors were sampled from a woman aged 70-85 years with acute or convalescent COVID-19.

There are many counts of this clone. The rearrangement links TRBV5-6 to TRBJ2-7; 8 bases are shared with TRBD1. V lost 1 base and J lost 0; bases outside the gene matches: 15. This CDR3 contains 19 residues. Germline CDR1 is SGHDT and CDR2 is YYEEEE. The CDR3 DNA follows: TGTGCCAGCAGCTTGTCTCCGGGACAGGCGGGTCGTAACTCCTACGAGCAGTACTTC. Amino acids: CASSLSPGQAGRNSYEQYF.

This clone turned up a few times. The chain couples TRBV19 to TRBJ2-7; 8 bases match TRBD1. The CDR3 extends over 14 amino acids. Germline V lookup: CDR1 LNHDA, CDR2 SQIVND (reference sequence). V shed 4 bases, J shed 6 bases, and the junction held 8 bases outside the gene matches. This CDR3 reads CASSRTGQGSEQYF. The CDR3 DNA sequence: TGTGCCAGTAGTAGAACTGGACAGGGCAGCGAGCAGTACTTC.

The chain links TRBV19 to TRBJ2-7; 13 nucleotides agree with TRBD2. The ends lost 5 bases at V and 0 bases at J; junction bases unmatched: 25. This CDR3 has 23 amino acids. Germline V lookup: CDR1 LNHDA, CDR2 SQIVND (reference sequence). CDR3 residues: CASSETWQKGLAGTRPGSYEQYF. For the CDR3, the DNA is TGTGCCAGTAGTGAAACGTGGCAGAAGGGACTAGCGGGAACCAGACCAGGCTCCTACGAGCAGTACTTC.

This clone has a handful of counts. The chain carries TRBV30 and TRBJ2-1; 7 bases are a match to TRBD2. The ends lost 4 bases at V and 0 bases at J; junction bases unmatched: 6. Germline V gene sequence: CDR1 GTSNPN, CDR2 SVGIG (reference sequence). CDR3 length equals 15 residues. CDR3 loop: CAWTPGGSSYNEQFF. The CDR3 DNA sequence: TGTGCCTGGACCCCCGGCGGGAGCTCCTACAATGAGCAGTTCTTC.

The V and J genes are TRBV30 and TRBJ2-2; no firm D call. Trimming cost V 4 bases and J 4 bases, with 19 bases left between them. This CDR3 is built from 16 residues. Germline-derived CDR1 and CDR2 are GTSNPN and SVGIG (reference sequence). The CDR3 region has the DNA TGTGCCTGGACTGGTCTCGCGCGGCGTTCCACCGGGGAGCTGTTTTTT. Residues: CAWTGLARRSTGELFF. Drawing the rest from reference TRBV30 and TRBJ2-2, the complete variable domain is SQTIHQWPATLVQPVGSPLSLECTVEGTSNPNLYWYRQAAGRGLQLLFYSVGIGQISSEVPQNLSASRPQDRQFILSSKKLLLSDSGFYLCAWTGLARRSTGELFFGEGSRLTVL.

The gene calls are TRBV5-1 and TRBJ2-1; 7 bases line up with TRBD1. CDR1 SGHRS and CDR2 YFSETQ come from the germline V gene. This CDR3 is built from 16 residues. The V and J ends lost 0 bases and 9 bases, in that order; junction bases with no gene match: 12. CDR3 sequence (DNA): TGCGCCAGCAGCTTGGGATTCTACAGGGGCGAAGGTGAGCAGTTCTTC. Residues: CASSLGFYRGEGEQFF.

The chain is built from TRBV14 and TRBJ2-7, with D perhaps TRBD2 (6 bases). The CDR3 sequence is 19 residues long. CDR1 is SGHDN and CDR2 is FVKESK in the germline V gene. V gave up 2 bases and J gave up 4 bases, with 27 bases separating them. CDR3 residues: CASSQTFDLRGPLPYEQYF. The CDR3 DNA reads TGTGCCAGCAGCCAAACATTCGACTTGCGGGGTCCTTTACCGTACGAGCAGTACTTC. The full variable domain, in which reference TRBV14 and TRBJ2-7 provide the parts outside the CDR3, is EAGVTQFPSHSVIEKGQTVTLRCDPISGHDNLYWYRRVMGKEIKFLLHFVKESKQDESGMPNNRFLAERTGGTYSTLKVQPAELEDSGVYFCASSQTFDLRGPLPYEQYFGPGTRLTVT.

The CDR3 reads CASSREGAYGYTF. The CDR3 region has the DNA TGTGCCAGCAGTCGCGAGGGGGCCTATGGCTACACCTTC. V gene TRBV6-2 or TRBV6-3 combines with J gene TRBJ1-2; 7 bases map to TRBD1. V trimming: 5 bases; J trimming: 4 bases; junction bases outside the gene matches: 4. CDR1 MNHEY and CDR2 SVGEGT come from the germline V gene. CDR3 length equals 13 residues.

J is TRBJ2-2 and V is TRBV7-7; 16 positions match TRBD2. J lost 6 bases, V lost 5 bases, and 6 bases had no gene match. In germline, CDR1 is SSHAT, CDR2 FNYEAQ (reference sequence). The CDR3 extends over 17 amino acids. CDR3 in amino acids: CASSPGTSGRGAGELFF. The DNA for the CDR3 is TGTGCCAGCAGCCCCGGGACTAGCGGGAGGGGCGCCGGGGAGCTGTTTTTT. Full variable domain (outside the CDR3, taken from reference TRBV7-7 and TRBJ2-2): GAGVSQSPRYKVTKRGQDVTLRCDPISSHATLYWYQQALGQGPEFLTYFNYEAQPDKSGLPSDRFSAERPEGSISTLTIQRTEQRDSAMYRCASSPGTSGRGAGELFFGEGSRLTVL.

This chain connects TRBV29-1 to TRBJ1-6; D not resolved. Trimming left V 4 bases short and J 8 bases short, with 12 bases between. Germline values: CDR1 SQVTM, CDR2 ANQGSEA. The CDR3 consists of 13 residues. CDR3 in amino acids: CSVGEGRDSPLHF. The CDR3 DNA sequence: TGCAGCGTTGGGGAAGGGAGGGATTCACCCCTCCACTTT.

V usage is TRBV2 and J usage is TRBJ1-3; the D is unclear. The V end was cut by 4 bases, the J end by 4 bases, with 11 bases between. This CDR3 is built from 14 residues. CDR1 and CDR2 from the germline V gene are SNHLY and FYNNEI. CDR3 region: CASSGGGTGNTIYF. CDR3 nucleotides: TGTGCCAGCAGTGGCGGAGGTACGGGAAACACCATATATTTT.

The V call is TRBV10-2, the J call TRBJ1-5; tentatively, D is TRBD1 (6 bases). This CDR3 has 12 residues. CDR1 is WSHSY, CDR2 SAAADI, per germline. The V end lost 9 bases, the J end lost 4 bases, and 10 bases lay between the germline ends. The CDR3 region has the DNA TGCGCCAGTAACAGGGATAATCAGCCCCAGCATTTT. Translating gives CASNRDNQPQHF.

This clone has a handful of counts. The chain carries TRBV5-5 and TRBJ1-1; tentative D call: TRBD1 (5 bases). Per the germline V gene, CDR1 is SGHKS and CDR2 is YYEKEE (reference sequence). Trimming removed 2 bases at V and 2 bases at J, with 7 bases between. This CDR3 is built from 13 residues. Here the CDR3 reads CASSFRVNTEAFF. Written as DNA, the CDR3 is TGTGCCAGCAGCTTCAGGGTTAACACTGAAGCTTTCTTT. Filled out from reference TRBV5-5 and TRBJ1-1, the complete variable domain reads DAGVTQSPTHLIKTRGQQVTLRCSPISGHKSVSWYQQVLGQGPQFIFQYYEKEERGRGNFPDRFSARQFPNYSSELNVNALLLGDSALYLCASSFRVNTEAFFGQGTRLTVV.

V and J are TRBV27 and TRBJ2-2; possibly TRBD1 for D (5 bases). Trimming stripped 7 bases from V and 6 bases from J, with 21 bases between. CDR3 size: 16 residues. CDR1 is MNHEY, CDR2 SMNVEV, per germline (reference sequence). CDR3 sequence reads: CASTLIQGLYSGELFF. CDR3 DNA: TGTGCCAGCACCCTTATCCAGGGATTGTATTCCGGGGAGCTGTTTTTT.

V usage is TRBV27 and J usage is TRBJ1-1; 7 nucleotides agree with TRBD1. Looked up from germline, CDR1 is MNHEY and CDR2 is SMNVEV (reference sequence). V lost 2 bases to trimming and J lost 0 bases; unmatched junction nucleotides: 3. The CDR3 covers 15 residues. The CDR3 nucleotides read TGTGCCAGCAGTTTAACCGGGACAGTGAACACTGAAGCTTTCTTT. It translates to CASSLTGTVNTEAFF.

This clone was seen more than once but under ten times. J is TRBJ2-7 and V is TRBV7-8; a weak D match, TRBD1 (6 bases). CDR1 and CDR2 from the germline V gene are SGHVS and FQNEAQ. The CDR3 has 12 amino acids. V was clipped by 5 bases and J by 4 bases, with 9 bases between them. In DNA form, the CDR3 reads TGTGCCAGCAGCGTACAGGGTTACGAGCAGTACTTC. Protein product: CASSVQGYEQYF.

The chain couples TRBV11-2 to TRBJ1-3, with 9 positions matching TRBD1. Germline V gene lookup returns CDR1 SGHAT and CDR2 FQNNGV. The CDR3 consists of 14 residues. V shed 5 bases and J 8 bases; nucleotides not matched to a gene: 7. The CDR3 region has the DNA TGTGCCAGCAGCCAACTCACAGGGGGCTACACCATATATTTT. Amino acid sequence: CASSQLTGGYTIYF.

This clone was detected only once. The chain couples TRBV27 to TRBJ1-4; TRBD1 might be the D (5 bases). CDR3 length equals 16 residues. V dropped 3 bases and J dropped 0 bases, with 11 bases sitting between them. Germline values: CDR1 MNHEY, CDR2 SMNVEV (reference sequence). The CDR3 region has the DNA TGTGCCAGCAGTTTCGGCAGGGCGGCAACTAATGAAAAACTGTTTTTT. Protein: CASSFGRAATNEKLFF.

The chain employs TRBV7-2 and TRBJ2-7; the D gene is possibly TRBD2 (7 bases). Deletions cut 5 bases from V and 3 bases from J, with 14 bases between. The CDR3 runs 14 residues. Germline lookup yields CDR1 SGHTA and CDR2 FQGNSA. CDR3 loop: CASSLRGAIYEQYF. The DNA of the CDR3 is TGTGCCAGCAGCCTTCGGGGGGCGATCTACGAGCAGTACTTC.

The gene calls are TRBV3-1 (or the pseudogene TRBV3-2) and TRBJ2-3, with D uncertain. Trimming left V 0 bases short and J 6 bases short, with 10 bases between. Germline CDR1 and CDR2: LGHDT and YNNKEL (reference sequence). The CDR3 runs 14 residues. CDR3 bases: TGTGCCAGCAGCCAAGAGAACGGCAGGGATACGCAGTATTTT. Protein: CASSQENGRDTQYF.

V gene TRBV2 combines with J gene TRBJ2-2; D is undetermined. CDR1 and CDR2 (germline): SNHLY, FYNNEI. The CDR3 contains 13 residues. Trimming cost V 6 bases and J 0 bases, with 5 bases left between them. The CDR3 DNA sequence: TGTGCCAGCAGGACTTCGAACACCGGGGAGCTGTTTTTT. Protein sequence: CASRTSNTGELFF.

The V call is TRBV5-6, the J call TRBJ2-1; 13 bases are shared with TRBD2. CDR1 and CDR2 (germline): SGHDT, YYEEEE. The CDR3 is made up of 19 amino acids. After removal of 4 bases from V and 2 bases from J, the junction contained 12 bases not matched to a gene. In DNA, the CDR3 is TGTGCCAGCAGCCGGGCCGGGACTAGCGGGACACGGGCCTACAATGAGCAGTTCTTC. It translates to CASSRAGTSGTRAYNEQFF.

The V and J genes are TRBV28 and TRBJ2-7; 11 bases line up with TRBD2. Unmatched junction bases numbered 7, after V lost 6 bases and J lost 3 bases. Germline lookup yields CDR1 MDHEN and CDR2 SYDVKM. The CDR3 covers 15 residues. CDR3 bases: TGTGCCAGCAGCCGGACCGGGACTAGCGGCTACGAGCAGTACTTC. Its protein product is CASSRTGTSGYEQYF. Filled out from reference TRBV28 and TRBJ2-7, the complete variable domain reads DVKVTQSSRYLVKRTGEKVFLECVQDMDHENMFWYRQDPGLGLRLIYFSYDVKMKEKGDIPEGYSVSREKKERFSLILESASTNQTSMYLCASSRTGTSGYEQYFGPGTRLTVT.

The CDR3 DNA reads as TGTGCCAGCAGCTTAAGCGGGAGGAGCTCCTACGAGCAGTACTTC. Amino acid sequence: CASSLSGRSSYEQYF. The rearrangement joins TRBV27 to TRBJ2-7; TRBD2 matches at 9 bases. CDR1 MNHEY and CDR2 SMNVEV come from the germline V gene (reference sequence). This CDR3 is 15 amino acids long. J was trimmed by 0 bases and V by 6 bases; bases with no gene match: 6.